Listed below are T cell receptor beta chains from one sample, sequenced in a study of blood T cell repertoires in COVID-19. Assay: immunoSEQ multiplex PCR; the TCRdb copy retains only in-frame clones and omits some. The sample lists more than 200,000 clones; around four fifths were seen once. Specimen: peripheral blood. Receptor source: a man in his sixties with acute or convalescent COVID-19. Both conserved end residues are part of each CDR3. The order of the fields is V gene, CDR3 length, D gene, clone size, J gene, CDR3 DNA, CDR3 protein. The D gene is left open where the match is weak. Clone size is given for some rows only: seen once, a few or many times, or a class if the clone is expanded.

>TRBV27|17|NA|once|TRBJ1-6
TGTGCCAGCAGTTTGGAGGTCAGGGGCACCTATAATTCACCCCTCCACTTT
CASSLEVRGTYNSPLHF
>TRBV4-3|16|NA|NA|TRBJ1-5
TGCGCCAGCAGCCAAGAAAAAAGGTTAGGGGGACAGCCCCAGCATTTT
CASSQEKRLGGQPQHF
>TRBV4-1|16|TRBD1|NA|TRBJ1-5
TGCGCCAGCAGCCAACAGGACAGGGGGACGAATCAGCCCCAGCATTTT
CASSQQDRGTNQPQHF
>TRBV18|17|NA|NA|TRBJ2-2
TGTGCCAGCTCACCTACCCCCTCCGGAAGGAGCACCGGGGAGCTGTTTTTT
CASSPTPSGRSTGELFF
>TRBV28|15|TRBD1|NA|TRBJ2-7
TGTGCCAGCCGGACAGGGTCCCCGACACCTTACGAGCAGTACTTC
CASRTGSPTPYEQYF
>TRBV7-3|15|TRBD1|few|TRBJ1-1
TGTGCCAGCAGCCCATCGACAGGGGAAAACACTGAAGCTTTCTTT
CASSPSTGENTEAFF
>TRBV7-6|16|TRBD2|NA|TRBJ2-1
TGTGCCAGCAGCAAGACCCCGGGACTAGACTACAATGAGCAGTTCTTC
CASSKTPGLDYNEQFF
>TRBV29-1|15|NA|NA|TRBJ1-3
TGCAGCGTTGAATTCAGGGGAAGCTCTGGAAACACCATATATTTT
CSVEFRGSSGNTIYF
>TRBV12-3/TRBV12-4|13|TRBD1|NA|TRBJ2-3
TGTGCCATAGGTAAAGGGGGCCCAGATACGCAGTATTTT
CAIGKGGPDTQYF
>TRBV28|17|TRBD1|once|TRBJ2-5
TGTGCCAGCAGCCTTATAGCCGGGACAGGGGGTCGAGAGACCCAGTACTTC
CASSLIAGTGGRETQYF
>TRBV19|13|TRBD1|few|TRBJ2-7
TGTGCCAGTGGGGACAGGGTCACCTACGAGCAGTACTTC
CASGDRVTYEQYF
>TRBV11-1|11|NA|NA|TRBJ2-2
TGTGCCAGCAGCGCCCGGGAGGAGCTGTTTTTT
CASSAREELFF
>TRBV7-2|13|NA|once|TRBJ2-3
TGTGCCAGCAGCGCCAGGAGCACAGATACGCAGTATTTT
CASSARSTDTQYF
>TRBV6-5|13|NA|NA|TRBJ2-5
TGTGCCAGCAGTTACTGGGACACCGGGACCCAGTACTTC
CASSYWDTGTQYF
>TRBV30|12|TRBD1|once|TRBJ1-1
TGTGCCGGAGGGGACAGGTACACTGAAGCTTTCTTT
CAGGDRYTEAFF
>TRBV5-6|16|TRBD2|NA|TRBJ2-3
TGTGCCAGCAGCTCCCCCCCGGGACTAGTTCTAGATACGCAGTATTTT
CASSSPPGLVLDTQYF
>TRBV28|14|NA|NA|TRBJ2-1
TGTGCCAGCAGTTTCAATACTGTAGGGGTATGGCAGTTCTTC
CASSFNTVGVWQFF
>TRBV24-1|14|TRBD1|NA|TRBJ1-6
TGTGCCACTTCTAGACAGGGGGGTAATTCACCCCTCCACTTT
CATSRQGGNSPLHF
>TRBV7-9|19|TRBD2|NA|TRBJ2-2
TGTGCCAGCAGCTCACCCTATAGCGGGGGGGCTTCGAACACCGGGGAGCTGTTTTTT
CASSSPYSGGASNTGELFF
>TRBV7-8|15|TRBD1|NA|TRBJ1-2
TGTGCCAGCAGCTCCAGCGGACAGGGCTTGTATGGCTACACCTTC
CASSSSGQGLYGYTF
>TRBV4-1|17|TRBD1|NA|TRBJ1-2
TGCGCCAGCAGCCGAAGTTGGGGACAGGAAAAATCTCATGGCTACACCTTC
CASSRSWGQEKSHGYTF
>TRBV18|16|NA|NA|TRBJ1-4
TGTGCCAGCTCACCACTGTGGGGGGCAACTAATGAAAAACTGTTTTTT
CASSPLWGATNEKLFF
>TRBV19|18|TRBD2|NA|TRBJ2-1
TGTGCCAGTAGTATAGATAAGACTAGCGGGGGGGCCTACAATGAGCAGTTCTTC
CASSIDKTSGGAYNEQFF
>TRBV7-3|13|NA|NA|TRBJ2-1
TGTGCCAGCAGCCAACAGGTGTGGAATGAGCAGTTCTTC
CASSQQVWNEQFF
>TRBV4-3|17|TRBD2|NA|TRBJ2-2
TGCGCCAGCAGCCCGCTAGCGGGAGTTGGGGTCACCGGGGAGCTGTTTTTT
CASSPLAGVGVTGELFF
>TRBV18|15|TRBD1|NA|TRBJ1-2
TGTGCCAGCTCACGCAAAGGGACAGGGCTCTATGGCTACACCTTC
CASSRKGTGLYGYTF
>TRBV4-1|15|TRBD1|NA|TRBJ1-2
TGCGCCAGCAGCCAAGGTGCAGGGGGTAGGGATGGCTACACCTTC
CASSQGAGGRDGYTF
>TRBV2|9|NA|NA|TRBJ2-7
TGTGCCAGCAGTGACGGGGGATACTTC
CASSDGGYF
>TRBV19|17|TRBD1|NA|TRBJ2-7
TGTGCCAGTAGTAGGTACCCGAGGACAGGGGATCGCTACGAGCAGTACTTC
CASSRYPRTGDRYEQYF
>TRBV10-3|13|NA|few|TRBJ2-3
TGTGCCATCAGTGAACAACCCACAGATACGCAGTATTTT
CAISEQPTDTQYF